The 24 T cell receptor beta chains given below trace back to one sample, sequenced in a study of CD8+CD57+ T cells in acquired aplastic anemia. Profiling of TCR beta VDJ combinations and CDR3 sequences used genomic DNA as template. Each CDR3 protein is one row after TCRdb ran MiXCR on the reads. The profile shows about 150,000 distinct CDR3 sequences, over 50% of them singletons. Patients selected for sequencing had displayed CD8+CD57+ cell expansion by flow cytometry. Sample: sorted CD4+, CD8+, or CD8+CD57+ T cells (not recorded which) from PBMCs. Receptor source: a human donor with aplastic anemia.

The J gene is TRBJ2-5, the V gene TRBV29-1; 9 nucleotides line up with TRBD1. Germline lookup yields CDR1 SQVTM and CDR2 ANQGSEA. J was trimmed by 5 bases and V by 3 bases; bases with no gene match: 10. This CDR3 comprises 15 residues. Written as DNA, the CDR3 is TGCAGCGTTGACCTAGGACAGGGGAGGTTCGAGACCCAGTACTTC. Translated: CSVDLGQGRFETQYF.

This chain links TRBV20-1 with TRBJ1-4; TRBD1 agrees at 10 bases. Germline loops: CDR1 DFQATT, CDR2 SNEGSKA (reference sequence). The CDR3 has 14 residues. V dropped 5 bases and J dropped 5; count of bases not matched to a gene: 5. The CDR3, as DNA: TGCAGTGCTCAAGGGGACAGGGGAAATGAAAAACTGTTTTTT. Its protein product is CSAQGDRGNEKLFF.

This sequence joins TRBV5-1 and TRBJ2-6; D is uncertain. The CDR3 covers 14 residues. Germline V CDR1 and CDR2: SGHRS, YFSETQ. With 2 bases removed from V and 2 bases from J, the gap between germline ends came to 5 bases. DNA for the CDR3: TGCGCCAGCAGCTTCCAGGCTGGGGCCAACGTCCTGACTTTC. It translates to CASSFQAGANVLTF.

This clonotype was counted between two and nine times. The chain recombines TRBV2 with TRBJ2-7; tentative D call: TRBD1 (6 bases). Germline V gene data show CDR1 as SNHLY and CDR2 as FYNNEI. The V end was cut by 6 bases, the J end by 2 bases, with 17 bases between. The CDR3 sequence is 15 residues long. CDR3 sequence (DNA): TGTGCCAGCAGACTCTACAGGGAGAACCCCTACGAGCAGTACTTC. This gives the protein CASRLYRENPYEQYF.

V and J are TRBV2 and TRBJ2-6; TRBD1 matches at 9 bases. There are 14 residues in the CDR3. Trimming removed 9 bases from V and 2 bases from J; junction bases left unmatched: 2. Germline V gives CDR1 SNHLY, CDR2 FYNNEI. CDR3 in DNA: TGTGCCAGTGGGGACAGGGCTGGGGCCAACGTCCTGACTTTC. This translates into CASGDRAGANVLTF.

In its sample, this clonotype was seen many times. This sequence joins TRBV25-1 and TRBJ2-7; no clear D. The V gene lost 3 bases and the J gene lost 6 bases, with 9 bases spanning the gap. The germline V gene encodes CDR1 MGHDK and CDR2 SYGVNS. The length of the CDR3 is 12 residues. The CDR3 reads CASSDGWSEQYF. As DNA, the CDR3 is TGTGCCAGCAGTGATGGATGGAGCGAGCAGTACTTC.

The gene calls are TRBV21-1 and TRBJ2-3; the table gives TRBD1 as D, unverified against the DNA. TRBV21-1 is an annotated pseudogene. This CDR3 is 13 amino acids long. CDR3 sequence: CASSKGTGRTQYF. In DNA form, the CDR3 reads TGTGCCAGCAGCAAAGGGACAGGACGAACGCAGTATTTT.

V is TRBV12-3 or TRBV12-4 and J is TRBJ2-1, with 14 positions matching TRBD2. Losses at the gene ends were 6 bases for V and 9 bases for J; bases not matched to a gene: 7. This CDR3 spans 15 amino acids. The CDR3 reads CASRGGLAGATEQFF. The CDR3 nucleotides are TGTGCCAGCAGAGGGGGACTAGCGGGAGCCACTGAGCAGTTCTTC.

At least ten counts were recorded for this clonotype. V is TRBV20-1 and J is TRBJ1-1; possible D gene TRBD1, 5 bases. CDR3 length: 13 residues. The V gene lost 5 bases and the J gene lost 5 bases, with 15 bases spanning the gap. CDR1 is DFQATT and CDR2 is SNEGSKA in the germline V gene (reference sequence). In DNA, the CDR3 is TGCAGTGCTGAGCTCCAGGGAGATACTGAAGCTTTCTTT. It codes for CSAELQGDTEAFF.

This clonotype was picked up many times. The V and J genes are TRBV7-9 and TRBJ1-2; D is uncertain. V gave up 2 bases and J gave up 3 bases, with 13 bases separating them. Germline lookup yields CDR1 SEHNR and CDR2 FQNEAQ (reference sequence). The CDR3 contains 15 residues. CDR3 sequence: CASSLRAEAYYGYTF. CDR3 DNA sequence: TGTGCCAGCAGCTTACGGGCAGAAGCTTACTATGGCTACACCTTC. The full variable domain, rest sourced from reference TRBV7-9 and TRBJ1-2, is DTGVSQNPRHKITKRGQNVTFRCDPISEHNRLYWYRQTLGQGPEFLTYFQNEAQLEKSRLLSDRFSAERPKGSFSTLEIQRTEQGDSAMYLCASSLRAEAYYGYTFGSGTRLTVV.

This clonotype was observed a handful of times. At one end the junction does not follow the germline gene, possibly because of a read error. CDR3 protein: CSAGDRLVGDTGELFF. CDR3 DNA sequence: TGCAGTGCTGGAGATCGACTAGTCGGGGACACCGGGGAGCTGTTTTTT. V and J are TRBV20-1 and TRBJ2-2; maybe TRBD2 (6 bases). Per the germline V gene, CDR1 is DFQATT and CDR2 is SNEGSKA (reference sequence). This CDR3 spans 16 amino acids.

The chain employs TRBV5-1 and TRBJ1-1, with 8 bases that match TRBD1. This CDR3 spans 14 amino acids. The germline gives CDR1 SGHRS, CDR2 YFSETQ. V shed 4 bases, J shed 2 bases, and the junction held 4 bases outside the gene matches. In nucleotides, the CDR3 is TGCGCCAGCAGCAGGACAGGGCGAAACACTGAAGCTTTCTTT. Translated: CASSRTGRNTEAFF. The whole variable domain, filled in from reference TRBV5-1 and TRBJ1-1, reads KAGVTQTPRYLIKTRGQQVTLSCSPISGHRSVSWYQQTPGQGLQFLFEYFSETQRNKGNFPGRFSGRQFSNSRSEMNVSTLELGDSALYLCASSRTGRNTEAFFGQGTRLTVV.

The rearrangement links TRBV10-3 to TRBJ1-6; no clear D. Germline CDR1 ENHRY, CDR2 SYGVKD. Trimming cost V 0 bases and J 13 bases, with 34 bases left between them. CDR3 size: 21 residues. CDR3 loop: CAISESSDSLYSPAPVGPLHF. As DNA, the CDR3 is TGTGCCATCAGTGAGTCGAGTGATAGTCTCTATTCCCCAGCCCCGGTGGGGCCCCTCCACTTT.

In this sample, this clonotype turned up a few times. The V gene is TRBV27, the J gene TRBJ1-2, with a weak D call TRBD1 (5 bases). In germline, CDR1 is MNHEY, CDR2 SMNVEV (reference sequence). Deletions cut 6 bases from V and 0 bases from J, with 11 bases between. The CDR3 consists of 14 residues. CDR3 region: CASRPTGPNYGYTF. In DNA form, the CDR3 reads TGTGCCAGCAGGCCTACGGGACCTAACTATGGCTACACCTTC.

The rearrangement links TRBV2 to TRBJ2-1; D is possibly TRBD2 (6 bases). CDR1 is SNHLY and CDR2 is FYNNEI in the germline V gene. V was cut by 7 bases and J by 5 bases, with 12 bases left in between. CDR3 length: 13 residues. The CDR3 protein is CASKASANNEQFF. In DNA form, the CDR3 reads TGTGCCAGCAAAGCTAGCGCTAACAATGAGCAGTTCTTC.

This clonotype was seen many times. This chain joins TRBV12-3 or TRBV12-4 and TRBJ2-5; D is unclear. The length of the CDR3 is 12 residues. Trimming took off 8 bases at V and 1 base at J, with 8 bases between the two ends. This CDR3 is CASGWGQETQYF. The CDR3 bases are TGTGCCAGCGGTTGGGGCCAAGAGACCCAGTACTTC.

The chain carries TRBV4-2 and TRBJ2-7; TRBD2 matches 15 bases. Germline CDR1 LGHNA, CDR2 YNFKEQ. J was trimmed by 4 bases and V by 0 bases; bases with no gene match: 10. This CDR3 has 19 residues. CDR3 DNA: TGTGCCAGCAGCCAAGAGCGTGGACTAGCGGGGGGGAAGGGTTACGAGCAGTACTTC. Translation gives CASSQERGLAGGKGYEQYF.

The chain recombines TRBV10-3 with TRBJ2-7; 8 bases fit TRBD2. Losses at the gene ends were 2 bases for V and 6 bases for J; bases not matched to a gene: 6. In germline, CDR1 is ENHRY, CDR2 SYGVKD. The CDR3 extends over 14 amino acids. Here the CDR3 DNA reads TGTGCCATCAGTGAGGCAACTAGCGGCCGCGAGCAGTACTTC. Its translation is CAISEATSGREQYF.

This chain connects TRBV5-8 to TRBJ2-1; D gene uncertain. With 4 bases removed from V and 0 bases from J, the gap between germline ends came to 5 bases. CDR3 length: 13 amino acids. The germline V gene encodes CDR1 SGHTS and CDR2 YDEGEE. DNA for the CDR3: TGTGCCAGCAGCAAGCGCTCCTACAATGAGCAGTTCTTC. This sequence encodes CASSKRSYNEQFF.

This clonotype showed up just a few times. This chain joins TRBV7-9 and TRBJ1-6; weak D call: TRBD1 (5 bases). Between the trimmed V and J ends, which lost 3 bases and 8 bases, there was a span of 5 bases. The CDR3 consists of 12 residues. Germline CDR1 is SEHNR and CDR2 is FQNEAQ (reference sequence). The CDR3 reads CASSLTDSPLHF. The CDR3, as DNA: TGTGCCAGCAGCTTGACAGATTCACCCCTCCACTTT.

This chain links TRBV7-2 with TRBJ2-7, with D hard to call. With 7 bases removed from V and 1 base from J, the gap between germline ends came to 11 bases. Germline V gene lookup returns CDR1 SGHTA and CDR2 FQGNSA. The CDR3 length is 13 residues. The chain's CDR3 is CASTPDWSYEQYF. In DNA, the CDR3 is TGTGCCAGCACCCCAGACTGGTCCTACGAGCAGTACTTC.

This clonotype showed up just once. The V and J genes are TRBV19 and TRBJ2-3, with 11 bases that match TRBD1. With V trimmed by 1 base and J by 3 bases, 3 bases remained unmatched. Per the germline V gene, CDR1 is LNHDA and CDR2 is SQIVND (reference sequence). CDR3 length: 16 residues. This CDR3 reads CASSIGTGGLTDTQYF. The CDR3 DNA follows: TGTGCCAGTAGTATAGGGACAGGGGGCCTGACAGATACGCAGTATTTT.

As to this clonotype: The junction does not match germline at one end; this may be a read error. The chain carries TRBV9 and TRBJ2-5; D is undetermined. The CDR3 length is 15 residues. CDR1 and CDR2 (germline): SGDLS, YYNGEE. The CDR3 sequence: CAGSVSFGVQETQYF. In DNA form, the CDR3 reads TGTGCCGGCAGCGTATCGTTTGGTGTCCAAGAGACCCAGTACTTC.

The chain joins TRBV10-3 to TRBJ2-3, with TRBD2 identical over 9 bases. Germline-derived CDR1 and CDR2 are ENHRY and SYGVKD. V gave up 7 bases and J gave up 3 bases; unmatched junction bases: 5. The CDR3 loop spans 14 amino acids. CDR3 sequence: CAIKLAGETDTQYF. CDR3 in DNA: TGTGCCATCAAATTAGCGGGGGAGACAGATACGCAGTATTTT.